A selection of T cell receptor beta chains follows, all from one sample in a study of radiotherapy plus CTLA-4 blockade in lung cancer. Sequencing used immunoSEQ multiplex PCR; TCRdb keeps in-frame clones, though not all of them. This sample carries some 60,000 clones, just over 75% of them seen once, and the ten largest clones take almost 4%. This material consisted of peripheral blood, taken from a patient treated with radiotherapy plus ipilimumab. The receptors stem from a human donor with non-small cell lung cancer who had a partial response to radiotherapy plus ipilimumab. Both conserved end residues are part of each CDR3. Each record gives: D gene, J gene, V gene, clone size, CDR3 protein, CDR3 DNA. D genes are given only for firm matches. Rows may omit the clone size; those that give it use once, few, many or a size class.

TRBD2,TRBJ2-7,TRBV5-1,.,CASTDVTSGGLSSYEQYF,TGCGCCAGCACCGACGTGACTAGCGGGGGCCTCAGCTCCTACGAGCAGTACTTC
.,TRBJ2-3,TRBV5-5,.,CASSWASADTQYF,TGTGCCAGCAGCTGGGCGTCTGCAGATACGCAGTATTTT
TRBD1,TRBJ1-4,TRBV5-1,.,CASSSTGEREKLFF,TGCGCCAGCAGCTCCACAGGGGAACGGGAAAAACTGTTTTTT
TRBD1,TRBJ1-1,TRBV11-1,.,CASSSGGRGTEAFF,TGTGCCAGCAGTTCAGGGGGCCGGGGCACTGAAGCTTTCTTT
TRBD1,TRBJ1-2,TRBV4-1,.,CASSQDRAGQGASYGYTF,TGCGCCAGCAGCCAAGATCGCGCGGGGCAGGGGGCATCGTATGGCTACACCTTC
TRBD1,TRBJ1-6,TRBV6-5,.,CASTRGQGYSPLHF,TGTGCCAGCACCCGGGGACAGGGGTATTCACCCCTCCACTTT
TRBD1,TRBJ2-1,TRBV7-2,.,CASSPSGDRVYNEQFF,TGTGCCAGCAGCCCCAGCGGGGACAGGGTGTACAATGAGCAGTTCTTC
.,TRBJ1-2,TRBV7-2,.,CASSFGFSNGYTF,TGTGCCAGCAGCTTCGGGTTCTCGAATGGCTACACCTTC
.,TRBJ1-2,TRBV7-2,.,CASTSGTMGYTF,TGTGCCAGCACCTCAGGGACAATGGGCTACACCTTC
TRBD2,TRBJ2-2,TRBV11-3,.,CASSLRGFTANTGELFF,TGTGCCAGCAGCCTGCGGGGGTTCACGGCAAACACCGGGGAGCTGTTTTTT
.,TRBJ2-7,TRBV29-1,few,CSVAAPGVPYEQYF,TGCAGCGTTGCGGCCCCAGGGGTTCCCTACGAGCAGTACTTC
TRBD1,TRBJ1-2,TRBV19,.,CASSDDRGQGYTF,TGTGCCAGTAGTGACGACAGGGGCCAGGGCTACACCTTC
.,TRBJ2-7,TRBV19,few,CASSPSQGYEQYF,TGTGCCAGTAGTCCCTCACAGGGATACGAGCAGTACTTC
TRBD1,TRBJ2-5,TRBV9,.,CASSGQGGQETQYF,TGTGCCAGCAGCGGACAGGGGGGACAAGAGACCCAGTACTTC
.,TRBJ1-1,TRBV5-6,.,CASSSWSEITEAFF,TGTGCCAGCAGCTCGTGGAGTGAAATCACTGAAGCTTTCTTT
.,TRBJ2-3,TRBV14,.,CASSPDRIGADTQYF,TGTGCCAGCAGCCCGGACCGCATCGGGGCAGATACGCAGTATTTT
.,TRBJ2-2,TRBV2,.,CASSDPDLGGGTGGLFF,TGTGCCAGCAGTGACCCCGACCTAGGGGGCGGTACCGGGGGGCTGTTTTTT
.,TRBJ2-7,TRBV6-5,.,CASSPPLGRANEQYF,TGTGCCAGCAGTCCCCCCTTGGGCAGGGCAAACGAGCAGTACTTC
.,TRBJ1-1,TRBV5-1,.,CASSLVTGPNTEAFF,TGCGCCAGCAGCTTGGTCACAGGGCCGAACACTGAAGCTTTCTTT
.,TRBJ2-2,TRBV6-1,.,CASSEAVAYSNTGELFF,TGTGCCAGCAGTGAAGCTGTCGCGTACTCGAACACCGGGGAGCTGTTTTTT
.,TRBJ2-3,TRBV7-9,.,CASSWGLRHPDTQYF,TGTGCCAGCAGTTGGGGACTCCGCCACCCAGATACGCAGTATTTT
.,TRBJ1-4,TRBV19,.,CASTKGVGEKLFF,TGTGCCAGTACCAAGGGGGTTGGTGAAAAACTGTTTTTT
TRBD1,TRBJ2-1,TRBV27,many,CASSSDRGAYNEQFF,TGTGCCAGCAGTTCGGACAGGGGAGCCTACAATGAGCAGTTCTTC
.,TRBJ1-5,TRBV2,few,CASSLTDGNQPQHF,TGTGCCAGCAGCTTGACAGACGGCAATCAGCCCCAGCATTTT
TRBD1,TRBJ2-2,TRBV11-2,few,CASSFEGAKAGELFF,TGTGCCAGCAGCTTCGAGGGGGCGAAGGCCGGGGAGCTGTTTTTT